This T cell receptor beta chain derives from a study of T cell repertoires in cytomegalovirus infection. Findings and caveats of the study: People with CMV and the relevant HLA were identified by cumulative public TCR beta family frequency.

Germline loops: CDR1 SGHTA, CDR2 FQGNSA. The CDR3 contains 15 residues. Deletions cut 1 base from V and 2 bases from J, with 11 bases between. With regard to this clonotype: Its target is not known.

TCRdb re-derived calls from the reads in MiXCR, one entry per CDR3 protein. The sample consists of fewer than 650,000 distinct CDR3 sequences, just under 40% of them appearing once. The receptor was derived from a human donor in good health (CMV status not recorded). Some clones in this sample may be carry-over from other donors' samples. This chain uses TRBV7-2 with TRBJ1-2; D may be TRBD1 (5 bases). The sequenced sample was cultured PBMCs, obtained from culture after CMV antigen stimulation. DNA of the CDR3: TGTGCCAGCAGCTTAGATGGGGCCGGGAACTATGGCTACACCTTC. It specifies CASSLDGAGNYGYTF.